One T cell receptor (beta chain) is described in this entry. The PCR made use of 60 Vbeta and 13 Jbeta primers. Produced via immunoSEQ multiplex PCR; TCRdb's table is partial and in-frame only. The data show 100,000 to 150,000 clones, roughly four fifths seen once. The data were obtained in a study of cytomegalovirus exposure and HLA in healthy donors. CDR1 and CDR2 (germline): MDHEN, SYDVKM. This CDR3 is 15 amino acids long. V gave up 5 bases and J gave up 4 bases, with 15 bases separating them. The sample taken for sequencing was PBMCs. The TCR was taken from a man aged 35-49 years in good health and CMV-seronegative. The rearrangement joins TRBV28 to TRBJ1-3; D not resolved. Here the CDR3 reads CASSNAGFAGNTIYF. The CDR3 DNA sequence: TGTGCCAGCAGTAACGCAGGTTTCGCCGGAAACACCATATATTTT.